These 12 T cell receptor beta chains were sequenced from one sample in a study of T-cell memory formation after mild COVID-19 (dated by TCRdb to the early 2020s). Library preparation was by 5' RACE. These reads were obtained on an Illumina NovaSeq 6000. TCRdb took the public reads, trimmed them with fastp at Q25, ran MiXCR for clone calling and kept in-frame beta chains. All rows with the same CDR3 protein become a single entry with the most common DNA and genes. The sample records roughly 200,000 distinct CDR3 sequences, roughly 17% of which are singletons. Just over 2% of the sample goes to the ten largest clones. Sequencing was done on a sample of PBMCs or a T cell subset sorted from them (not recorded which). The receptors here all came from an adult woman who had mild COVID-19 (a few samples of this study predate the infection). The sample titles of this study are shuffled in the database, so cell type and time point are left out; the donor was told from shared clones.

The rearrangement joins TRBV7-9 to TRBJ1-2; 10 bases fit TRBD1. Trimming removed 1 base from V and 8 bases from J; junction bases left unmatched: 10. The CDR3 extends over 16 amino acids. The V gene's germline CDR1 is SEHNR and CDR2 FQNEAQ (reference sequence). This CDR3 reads CASSLGDRGPAVGYTF. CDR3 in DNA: TGTGCCAGCAGCTTAGGGGACAGGGGCCCCGCGGTCGGCTACACCTTC. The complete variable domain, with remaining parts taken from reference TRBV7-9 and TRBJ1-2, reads DTGVSQNPRHKITKRGQNVTFRCDPISEHNRLYWYRQTLGQGPEFLTYFQNEAQLEKSRLLSDRFSAERPKGSFSTLEIQRTEQGDSAMYLCASSLGDRGPAVGYTFGSGTRLTVV.

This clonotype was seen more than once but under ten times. The CDR3 is CASGLAGGVATEQFF. CDR3 DNA: TGTGCCAGCGGCCTAGCGGGAGGAGTTGCTACTGAGCAGTTCTTC. The chain combines TRBV12-3 or TRBV12-4 with TRBJ2-1, with 11 bases identical to TRBD2. J was trimmed by 9 bases and V by 8 bases; bases with no gene match: 12. The CDR3 runs 15 residues.

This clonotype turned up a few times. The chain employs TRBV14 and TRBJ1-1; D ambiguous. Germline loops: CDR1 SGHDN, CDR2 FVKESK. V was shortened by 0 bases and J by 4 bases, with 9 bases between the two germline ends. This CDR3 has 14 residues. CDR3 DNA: TGTGCCAGCAGCCAAGATCACAGTGGCACTGAAGCTTTCTTT. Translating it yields CASSQDHSGTEAFF.

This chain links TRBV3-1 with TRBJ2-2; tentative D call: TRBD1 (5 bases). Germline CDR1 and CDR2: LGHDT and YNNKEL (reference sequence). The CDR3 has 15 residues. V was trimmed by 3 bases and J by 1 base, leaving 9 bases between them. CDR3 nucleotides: TGTGCCAGCAGCCATCGCCAGGGGAACACCGGGGAGCTGTTTTTT. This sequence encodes CASSHRQGNTGELFF.

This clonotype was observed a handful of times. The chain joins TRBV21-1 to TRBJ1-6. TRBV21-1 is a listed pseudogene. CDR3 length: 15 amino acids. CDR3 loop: CASSNRTSYNSPLHF. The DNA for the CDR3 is TGTGCCAGCAGCAATCGGACCTCCTATAATTCACCCCTCCACTTT.

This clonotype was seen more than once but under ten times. CDR3 bases: TGCAGCGCAGATTTGGGAAGCACAGATACGCAGTATTTT. It codes for CSADLGSTDTQYF. The chain recombines TRBV29-1 with TRBJ2-3; no firm D call. Germline CDR1 and CDR2: SQVTM and ANQGSEA. Trimming took 7 bases from V and 0 from J, leaving 11 bases between them. CDR3 length: 13 amino acids.

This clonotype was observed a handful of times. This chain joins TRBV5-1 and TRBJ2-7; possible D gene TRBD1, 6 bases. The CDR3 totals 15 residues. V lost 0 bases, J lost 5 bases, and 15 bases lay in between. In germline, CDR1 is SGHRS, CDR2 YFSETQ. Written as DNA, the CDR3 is TGCGCCAGCAGCTTGGGACAGGCTTCCCCCCACGAGCAGTACTTC. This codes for CASSLGQASPHEQYF. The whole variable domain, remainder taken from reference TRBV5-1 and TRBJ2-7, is KAGVTQTPRYLIKTRGQQVTLSCSPISGHRSVSWYQQTPGQGLQFLFEYFSETQRNKGNFPGRFSGRQFSNSRSEMNVSTLELGDSALYLCASSLGQASPHEQYFGPGTRLTVT.

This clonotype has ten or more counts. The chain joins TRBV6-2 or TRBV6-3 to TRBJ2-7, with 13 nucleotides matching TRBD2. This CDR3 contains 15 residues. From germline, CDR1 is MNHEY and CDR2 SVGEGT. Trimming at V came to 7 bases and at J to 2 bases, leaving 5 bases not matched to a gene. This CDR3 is CASTSTSGRAYEQYF. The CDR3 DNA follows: TGTGCCAGCACCTCCACTAGCGGGAGGGCCTACGAGCAGTACTTC.

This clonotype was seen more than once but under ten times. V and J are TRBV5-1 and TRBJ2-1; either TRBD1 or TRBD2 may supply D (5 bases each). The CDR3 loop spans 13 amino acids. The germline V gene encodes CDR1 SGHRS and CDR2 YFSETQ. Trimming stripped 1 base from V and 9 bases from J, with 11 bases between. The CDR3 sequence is CASSLLQAGEQFF. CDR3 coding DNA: TGCGCCAGCAGCTTGTTACAGGCGGGTGAGCAGTTCTTC.

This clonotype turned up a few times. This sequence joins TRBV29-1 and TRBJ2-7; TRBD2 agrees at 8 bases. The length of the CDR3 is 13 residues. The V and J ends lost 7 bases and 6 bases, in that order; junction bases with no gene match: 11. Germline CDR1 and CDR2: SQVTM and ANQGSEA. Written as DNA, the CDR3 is TGCAGCGCCCGGGGGGGGTCAGTACCCGAGCAGTACTTC. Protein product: CSARGGSVPEQYF.

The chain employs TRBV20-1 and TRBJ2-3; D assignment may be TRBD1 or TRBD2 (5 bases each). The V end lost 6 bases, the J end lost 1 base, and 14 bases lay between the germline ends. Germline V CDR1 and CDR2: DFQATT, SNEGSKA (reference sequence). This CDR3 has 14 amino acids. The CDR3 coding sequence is TGCAGTGCAAAGAGGACGGGACGCACAGATACGCAGTATTTT. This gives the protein CSAKRTGRTDTQYF.

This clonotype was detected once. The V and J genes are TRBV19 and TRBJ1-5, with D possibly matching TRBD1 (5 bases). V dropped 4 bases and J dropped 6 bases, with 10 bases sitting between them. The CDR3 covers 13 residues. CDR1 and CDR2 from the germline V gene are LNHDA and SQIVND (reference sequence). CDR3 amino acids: CASSTGGVQPQHF. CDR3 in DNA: TGTGCCAGTAGTACGGGGGGTGTTCAGCCCCAGCATTTT.